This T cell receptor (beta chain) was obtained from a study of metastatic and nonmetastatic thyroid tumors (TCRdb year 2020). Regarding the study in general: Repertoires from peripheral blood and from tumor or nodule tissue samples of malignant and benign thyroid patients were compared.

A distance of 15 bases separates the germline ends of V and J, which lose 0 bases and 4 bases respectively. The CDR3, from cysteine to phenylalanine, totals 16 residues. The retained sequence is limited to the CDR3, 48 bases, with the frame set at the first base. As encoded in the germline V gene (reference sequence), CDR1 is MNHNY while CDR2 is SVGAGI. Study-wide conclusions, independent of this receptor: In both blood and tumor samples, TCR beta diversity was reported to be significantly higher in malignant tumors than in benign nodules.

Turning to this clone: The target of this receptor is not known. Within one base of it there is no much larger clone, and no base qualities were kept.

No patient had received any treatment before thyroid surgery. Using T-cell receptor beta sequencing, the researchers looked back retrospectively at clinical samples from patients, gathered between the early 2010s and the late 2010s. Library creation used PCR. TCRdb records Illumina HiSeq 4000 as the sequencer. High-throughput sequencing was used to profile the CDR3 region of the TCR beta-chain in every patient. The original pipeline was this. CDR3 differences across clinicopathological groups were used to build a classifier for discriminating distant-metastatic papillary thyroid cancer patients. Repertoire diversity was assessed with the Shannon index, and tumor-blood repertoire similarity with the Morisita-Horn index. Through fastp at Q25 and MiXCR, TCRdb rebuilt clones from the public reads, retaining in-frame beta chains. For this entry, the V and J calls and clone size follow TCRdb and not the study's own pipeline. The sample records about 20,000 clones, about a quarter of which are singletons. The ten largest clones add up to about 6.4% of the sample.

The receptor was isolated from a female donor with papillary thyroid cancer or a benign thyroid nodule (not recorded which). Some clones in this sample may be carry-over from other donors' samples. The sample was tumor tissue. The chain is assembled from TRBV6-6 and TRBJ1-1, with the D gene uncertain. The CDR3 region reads CASSYSKFAVGTEAFF. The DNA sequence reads TGTGCCAGCAGTTACTCGAAGTTTGCGGTAGGCACTGAAGCTTTCTTT.